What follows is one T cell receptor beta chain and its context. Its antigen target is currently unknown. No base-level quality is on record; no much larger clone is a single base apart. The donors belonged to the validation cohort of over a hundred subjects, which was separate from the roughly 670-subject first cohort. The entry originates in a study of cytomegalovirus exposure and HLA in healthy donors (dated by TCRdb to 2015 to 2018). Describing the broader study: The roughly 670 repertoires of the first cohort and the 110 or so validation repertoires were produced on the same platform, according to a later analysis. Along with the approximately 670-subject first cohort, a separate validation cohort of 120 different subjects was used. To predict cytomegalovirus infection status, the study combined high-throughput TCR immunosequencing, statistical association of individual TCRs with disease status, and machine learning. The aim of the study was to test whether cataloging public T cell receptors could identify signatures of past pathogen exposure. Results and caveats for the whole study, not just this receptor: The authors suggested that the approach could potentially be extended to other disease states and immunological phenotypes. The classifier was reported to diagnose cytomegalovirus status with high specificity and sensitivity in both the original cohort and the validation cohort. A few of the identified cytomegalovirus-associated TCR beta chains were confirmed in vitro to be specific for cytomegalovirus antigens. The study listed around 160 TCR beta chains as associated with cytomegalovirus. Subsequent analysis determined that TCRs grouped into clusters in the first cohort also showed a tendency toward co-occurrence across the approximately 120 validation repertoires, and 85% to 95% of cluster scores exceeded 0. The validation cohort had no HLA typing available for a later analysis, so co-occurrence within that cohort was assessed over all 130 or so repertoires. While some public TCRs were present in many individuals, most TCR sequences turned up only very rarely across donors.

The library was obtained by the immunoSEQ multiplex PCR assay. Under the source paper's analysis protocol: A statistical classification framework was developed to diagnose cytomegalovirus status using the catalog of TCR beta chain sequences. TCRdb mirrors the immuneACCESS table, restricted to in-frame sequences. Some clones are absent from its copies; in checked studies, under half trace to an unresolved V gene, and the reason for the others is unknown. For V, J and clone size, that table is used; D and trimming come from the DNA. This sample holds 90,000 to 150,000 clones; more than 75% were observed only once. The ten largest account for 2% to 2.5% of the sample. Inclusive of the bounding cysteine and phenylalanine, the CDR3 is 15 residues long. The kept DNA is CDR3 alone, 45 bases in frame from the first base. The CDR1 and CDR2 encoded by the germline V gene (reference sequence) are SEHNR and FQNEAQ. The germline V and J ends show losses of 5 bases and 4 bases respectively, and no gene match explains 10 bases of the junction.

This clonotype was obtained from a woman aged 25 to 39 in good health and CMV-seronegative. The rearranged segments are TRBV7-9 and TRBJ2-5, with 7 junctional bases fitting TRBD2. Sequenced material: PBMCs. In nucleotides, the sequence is TGTGCCAGCAGCGTATGGGACGGGAGGTTAGAGACCCAGTACTTC. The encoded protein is CASSVWDGRLETQYF.